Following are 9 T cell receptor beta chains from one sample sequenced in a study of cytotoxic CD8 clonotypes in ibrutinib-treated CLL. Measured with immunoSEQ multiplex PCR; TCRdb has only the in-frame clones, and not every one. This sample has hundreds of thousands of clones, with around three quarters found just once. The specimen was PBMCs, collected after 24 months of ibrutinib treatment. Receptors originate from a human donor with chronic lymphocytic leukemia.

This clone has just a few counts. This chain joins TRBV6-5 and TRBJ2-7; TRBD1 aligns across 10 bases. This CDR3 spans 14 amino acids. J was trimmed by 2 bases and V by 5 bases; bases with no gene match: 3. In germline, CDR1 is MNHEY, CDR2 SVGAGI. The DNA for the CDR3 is TGTGCCAGCAGTGGGGACAGGGGTGCCTACGAGCAGTACTTC. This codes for CASSGDRGAYEQYF.

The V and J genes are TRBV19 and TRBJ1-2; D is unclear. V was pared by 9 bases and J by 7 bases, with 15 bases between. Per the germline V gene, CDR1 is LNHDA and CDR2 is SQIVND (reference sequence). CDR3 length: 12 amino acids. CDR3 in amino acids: CASRSAGGGYTF. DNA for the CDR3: TGTGCCAGCAGGTCCGCCGGCGGTGGCTACACCTTC.

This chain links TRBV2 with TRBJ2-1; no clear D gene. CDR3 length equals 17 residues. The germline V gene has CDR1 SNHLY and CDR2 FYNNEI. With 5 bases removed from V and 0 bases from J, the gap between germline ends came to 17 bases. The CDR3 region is CASSSTLRISSYNEQFF. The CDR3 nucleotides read TGTGCCAGCAGTTCCACCCTCCGGATAAGCTCCTACAATGAGCAGTTCTTC.

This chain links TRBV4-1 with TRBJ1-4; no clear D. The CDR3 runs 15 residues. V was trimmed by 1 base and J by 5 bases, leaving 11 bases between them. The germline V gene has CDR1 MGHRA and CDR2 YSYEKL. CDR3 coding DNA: TGCGCCAGCAGCCAAGCCCACAGAGCAAATGAAAAACTGTTTTTT. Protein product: CASSQAHRANEKLFF.

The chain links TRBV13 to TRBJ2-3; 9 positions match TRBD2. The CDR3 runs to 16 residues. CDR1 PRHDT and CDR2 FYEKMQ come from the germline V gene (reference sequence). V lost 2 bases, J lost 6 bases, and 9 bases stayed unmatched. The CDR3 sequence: CASSLLAGGPTDTQYF. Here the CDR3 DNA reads TGTGCCAGCAGCTTACTGGCGGGAGGGCCCACCGATACGCAGTATTTT.

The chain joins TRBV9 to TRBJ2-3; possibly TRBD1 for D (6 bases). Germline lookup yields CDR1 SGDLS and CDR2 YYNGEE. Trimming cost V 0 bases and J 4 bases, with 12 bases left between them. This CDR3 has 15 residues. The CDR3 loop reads CASSVEGVRADTQYF. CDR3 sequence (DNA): TGTGCCAGCAGCGTAGAGGGGGTGAGGGCAGATACGCAGTATTTT.

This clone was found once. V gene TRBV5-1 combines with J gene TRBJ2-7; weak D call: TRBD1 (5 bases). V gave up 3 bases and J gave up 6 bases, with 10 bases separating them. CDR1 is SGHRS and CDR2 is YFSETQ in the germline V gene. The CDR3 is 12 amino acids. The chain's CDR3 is CASSSDTVEQYF. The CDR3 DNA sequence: TGCGCCAGCAGCTCGGACACGGTCGAGCAGTACTTC.

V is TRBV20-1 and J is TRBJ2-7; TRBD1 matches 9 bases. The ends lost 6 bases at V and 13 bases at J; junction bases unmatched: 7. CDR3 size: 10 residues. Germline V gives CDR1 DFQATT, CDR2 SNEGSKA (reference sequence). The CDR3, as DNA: TGCAGTGCAAGGACAGGGGATGTCTACTTC. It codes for CSARTGDVYF.

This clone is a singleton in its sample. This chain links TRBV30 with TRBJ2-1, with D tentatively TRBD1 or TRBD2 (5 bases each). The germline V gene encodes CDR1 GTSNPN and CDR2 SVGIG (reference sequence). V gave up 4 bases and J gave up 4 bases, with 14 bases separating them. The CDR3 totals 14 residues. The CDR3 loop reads CAWMSGTGYNEQFF. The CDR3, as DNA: TGTGCCTGGATGTCCGGGACCGGTTACAATGAGCAGTTCTTC. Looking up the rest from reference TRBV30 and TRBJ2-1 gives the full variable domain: SQTIHQWPATLVQPVGSPLSLECTVEGTSNPNLYWYRQAAGRGLQLLFYSVGIGQISSEVPQNLSASRPQDRQFILSSKKLLLSDSGFYLCAWMSGTGYNEQFFGPGTRLTVL.